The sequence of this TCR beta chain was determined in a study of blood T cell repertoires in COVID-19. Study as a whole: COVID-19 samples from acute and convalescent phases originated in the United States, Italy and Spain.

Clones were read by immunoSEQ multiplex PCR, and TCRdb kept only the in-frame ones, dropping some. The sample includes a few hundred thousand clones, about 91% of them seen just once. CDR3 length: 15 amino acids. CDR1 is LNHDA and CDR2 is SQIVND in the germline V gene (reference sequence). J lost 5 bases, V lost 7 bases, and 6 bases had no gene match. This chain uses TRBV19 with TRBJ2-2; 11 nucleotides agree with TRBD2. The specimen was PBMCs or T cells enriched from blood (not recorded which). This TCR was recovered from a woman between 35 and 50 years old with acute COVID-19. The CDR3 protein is CASKLTSGGTGELFF. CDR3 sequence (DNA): TGTGCCAGTAAGCTCACTAGCGGGGGAACCGGGGAGCTGTTTTTT.